This TCR beta chain was recorded in a study of tissue T cells after allogeneic stem cell transplantation. Worth noting for this clone: The antigen remains undetermined.

Study-level points and caveats: Limitations included a small, clinically heterogeneous cohort and limited sampling depth. TCR repertoires tracked anatomic similarity, regardless of disease or transplant status.

CDR1 SGHTA and CDR2 FQGNSA come from the germline V gene. The ends lost 4 bases at V and 1 base at J; junction bases unmatched: 9. CDR3 length: 16 amino acids. Clones were sequenced by immunoSEQ multiplex PCR, and TCRdb holds only the in-frame ones, with some missing. Among some 9,800 clones listed, 65% to 70% were seen once. Sequenced material: tissue from the stomach, taken at autopsy. The clonotype originates from a male donor older than 55 with lung cancer. V is TRBV7-2 and J is TRBJ2-5; 7 bases align to TRBD1. The CDR3 loop reads CASSSRPGQFQETQYF. In DNA, the CDR3 is TGTGCCAGCAGCTCACGCCCGGGACAGTTCCAAGAGACCCAGTACTTC.